These 19 T cell receptor beta chains came from one sample sequenced in a study of T cells in Graves' hyperthyroidism and ophthalmopathy. RNA transcripts served as the template for amplifying TCR beta CDR3 regions. A first-round RT-PCR of the TCR CDR3 used the HTBI primer set. Using its own MiXCR run on the multiplex PCR reads, TCRdb lists one record per CDR3 protein. The top ten clones hold roughly an eighth of a sample with 620,000 or so distinct CDR3 sequences, roughly 15% of them seen once. Input material: blood. Receptors originate from a woman between 45 and 65 years old with Graves' ophthalmopathy.

This clonotype was counted a few times. The genes are TRBV7-3 and TRBJ2-2, with 10 nucleotides matching TRBD2. With 4 bases clipped from V and 7 bases from J, the junction kept 9 bases outside the gene matches. The CDR3 runs to 16 residues. The germline V gene encodes CDR1 SGHTA and CDR2 FQGTGA. CDR3 protein: CASSSPSGSVGGELFF. Written as DNA, the CDR3 is TGTGCCAGCAGCTCGCCTAGCGGGAGCGTCGGCGGGGAGCTGTTTTTT.

This clonotype was found many times. This chain connects TRBV11-2 to TRBJ2-3; 7 nucleotides align to TRBD2. The CDR3 loop spans 17 amino acids. Germline loops: CDR1 SGHAT, CDR2 FQNNGV. Trimming at V came to 3 bases and at J to 4 bases, leaving 13 bases not matched to a gene. The CDR3 loop reads CASSLGRGGAPADTQYF. In nucleotides, the CDR3 is TGTGCCAGCAGCTTGGGGAGGGGCGGAGCCCCAGCAGATACGCAGTATTTT. The full variable domain, its missing parts supplied by reference TRBV11-2 and TRBJ2-3, is EAGVAQSPRYKIIEKRQSVAFWCNPISGHATLYWYQQILGQGPKLLIQFQNNGVVDDSQLPKDRFSAERLKGVDSTLKIQPAKLEDSAVYLCASSLGRGGAPADTQYFGPGTRLTVL.

This clonotype was recorded at least ten times. J is TRBJ2-1 and V is TRBV28; the match to TRBD2 covers 8 bases. Germline V gives CDR1 MDHEN, CDR2 SYDVKM. The ends lost 5 bases at V and 0 bases at J; junction bases unmatched: 6. The CDR3 has 16 residues. The CDR3 spells CASSQAGALSYNEQFF. The CDR3, as DNA: TGTGCCAGCAGTCAAGCGGGAGCTCTCTCCTACAATGAGCAGTTCTTC.

Many counts were recorded for this clonotype. The rearrangement links TRBV7-8 to TRBJ2-7; D is possibly TRBD2 (5 bases). CDR1 is SGHVS and CDR2 is FQNEAQ in the germline V gene. The CDR3 spans 16 residues. V lost 3 bases, J lost 3 bases, and 18 bases lay in between. The CDR3 DNA reads TGTGCCAGCAGCTTGAGGGCCGGCCAGAGTATCTACGAGCAGTACTTC. Its translation is CASSLRAGQSIYEQYF.

This clonotype was observed at least ten times. The chain combines TRBV5-1 with TRBJ2-7; unclear D gene. The V gene lost 0 bases and the J gene lost 0 bases, with 7 bases spanning the gap. The germline V gene encodes CDR1 SGHRS and CDR2 YFSETQ. The CDR3 consists of 14 residues. The CDR3 reads CASSLEQSSYEQYF. The CDR3 region has the DNA TGCGCCAGCAGCTTGGAACAGAGCTCCTACGAGCAGTACTTC.

In its sample, this clonotype was seen many times. The CDR3 is CSARSPGLARDTQYF. CDR3 in DNA: TGCAGTGCTAGGAGCCCGGGACTAGCAAGAGATACGCAGTATTTT. The chain couples TRBV20-1 to TRBJ2-3; 9 nucleotides line up with TRBD2. In germline, CDR1 is DFQATT, CDR2 SNEGSKA (reference sequence). CDR3 length equals 15 residues. The ends lost 3 bases at V and 5 bases at J; junction bases unmatched: 9.

This clonotype was observed at least ten times. This chain links TRBV7-2 with TRBJ2-1; 9 bases line up with TRBD2. The CDR3 is 14 residues long. Germline V gene sequence: CDR1 SGHTA, CDR2 FQGNSA. Losses at the gene ends were 4 bases for V and 9 bases for J; bases not matched to a gene: 7. CDR3 in amino acids: CASSSRGGVIEQFF. The CDR3 DNA reads TGTGCCAGCAGCTCGCGGGGGGGGGTAATTGAGCAGTTCTTC. Together with reference TRBV7-2 and TRBJ2-1, the CDR3 gives the full variable domain: GAGVSQSPSNKVTEKGKDVELRCDPISGHTALYWYRQSLGQGLEFLIYFQGNSAPDKSGLPSDRFSAERTGGSVSTLTIQRTQQEDSAVYLCASSSRGGVIEQFFGPGTRLTVL.

This clonotype occurred a few times. V is TRBV29-1 and J is TRBJ1-1; weak D call: TRBD1 (6 bases). V was trimmed by 7 bases and J by 4 bases, leaving 19 bases between them. The CDR3 contains 14 residues. Per germline, CDR1 SQVTM and CDR2 ANQGSEA. The CDR3, as DNA: TGCAGCGGTGGGGTGATGGGGGCGCGCACTGAAGCTTTCTTT. Encoded protein: CSGGVMGARTEAFF.

V and J are TRBV12-3 or TRBV12-4 and TRBJ1-3; D not resolved. The CDR3 extends over 14 amino acids. V was shortened by 7 bases and J by 3 bases, with 13 bases between the two germline ends. In nucleotides, the CDR3 is TGTGCCAGCAACCTCGAGGGTTTTGGAAACACCATATATTTT. It encodes CASNLEGFGNTIYF.

A single count supports this clonotype. This sequence joins TRBV5-1 and TRBJ2-1; D gene ambiguous. CDR1 is SGHRS and CDR2 is YFSETQ in the germline V gene. Trimming left V 1 base short and J 4 bases short, with 12 bases between. The length of the CDR3 is 15 residues. The CDR3 DNA reads as TGCGCCAGCAGCTTGCCCGACGTATCTTACAATGAGCAGTTCTTC. The encoded protein is CASSLPDVSYNEQFF. Full variable domain (rest looked up from reference TRBV5-1 and TRBJ2-1): KAGVTQTPRYLIKTRGQQVTLSCSPISGHRSVSWYQQTPGQGLQFLFEYFSETQRNKGNFPGRFSGRQFSNSRSEMNVSTLELGDSALYLCASSLPDVSYNEQFFGPGTRLTVL.

This clonotype occurred many times. The chain recombines TRBV11-2 with TRBJ2-3, with D unresolved. The germline V gene encodes CDR1 SGHAT and CDR2 FQNNGV. This CDR3 is built from 10 residues. V lost 3 bases to trimming and J lost 10 bases, with 5 bases between them. CDR3 coding DNA: TGTGCCAGCAGCTTTAAGGCGCAGTATTTT. This codes for CASSFKAQYF.

This clonotype has only a few counts. The rearrangement links TRBV5-6 to TRBJ2-5, with a possible D match to TRBD2 (6 bases). The CDR3 extends over 15 amino acids. Trimming pared 2 bases from V and 2 bases from J, leaving 13 bases between. In germline, CDR1 is SGHDT, CDR2 YYEEEE. CDR3 nucleotide sequence: TGTGCCAGCAGCTTTACGGGAGACAAACAAGAGACCCAGTACTTC. Amino acid sequence: CASSFTGDKQETQYF.

The chain joins TRBV4-2 to TRBJ1-5; tentatively, D is TRBD1 (6 bases). The CDR3 length is 18 residues. Trimming shortened V by 0 bases and J by 4 bases, and 19 bases separated the two germline ends. In germline, CDR1 is LGHNA, CDR2 YNFKEQ. Here the CDR3 reads CASSQDPGVPGTNQPQHF. The CDR3 coding sequence is TGTGCCAGCAGCCAAGATCCAGGGGTACCAGGGACTAATCAGCCCCAGCATTTT.

This clonotype was seen at least ten times. This chain links TRBV18 with TRBJ1-1; no reliable D call. The CDR3 is 13 residues long. Germline lookup yields CDR1 KGHSH and CDR2 LQKENI. The V gene lost 3 bases and the J gene lost 3 bases, with 8 bases spanning the gap. In DNA, the CDR3 is TGTGCCAGCTCACCGATGGCAGACACTGAAGCTTTCTTT. Its translation is CASSPMADTEAFF. The full variable domain, its missing parts supplied by reference TRBV18 and TRBJ1-1, is NAGVMQNPRHLVRRRGQEARLRCSPMKGHSHVYWYRQLPEEGLKFMVYLQKENIIDESGMPKERFSAEFPKEGPSILRIQQVVRGDSAAYFCASSPMADTEAFFGQGTRLTVV.

This clonotype was seen many times. The chain combines TRBV11-1 with TRBJ1-1; tentative D call: TRBD1 (6 bases). The CDR3 is 14 amino acids. V lost 5 bases, J lost 8 bases, and 18 bases lay in between. Germline V gene data show CDR1 as SGHAT and CDR2 as FQDESV (reference sequence). Here the CDR3 DNA reads TGTGCCAGCAGCGCAACAGGGACTGGCGGCGAAGCTTTCTTT. It translates to CASSATGTGGEAFF.

The chain carries TRBV29-1 and TRBJ2-1; D gene uncertain. The germline CDR1 and CDR2 sequences are SQVTM and ANQGSEA. V was shortened by 0 bases and J by 7 bases, with 16 bases between the two germline ends. The CDR3 totals 15 residues. The CDR3 loop reads CSVEDPGIVKNEQFF. CDR3 DNA: TGCAGCGTTGAAGATCCCGGAATCGTGAAGAATGAGCAGTTCTTC.

This clonotype is a singleton in its sample. A read error may explain this, as a much larger clone is one base away. V usage is TRBV30 and J usage is TRBJ1-5; D gene unclear. This CDR3 has 13 amino acids. CDR1 GTSNPN and CDR2 SVGIG come from the germline V gene (reference sequence). Trimming pared 2 bases from V and 4 bases from J, leaving 9 bases between. CDR3 DNA: TGTGCCTGGAGTTTGGGAATTAATCAGCCCCAGCATTTT. Translated, it gives CAWSLGINQPQHF.

This clonotype was observed at least ten times. The V and J genes are TRBV20-1 and TRBJ2-5, with 8 bases that match TRBD2. Trimming took 4 bases from V and 4 from J; bases not matched to a gene: 8. There are 14 residues in the CDR3. CDR1 DFQATT and CDR2 SNEGSKA come from the germline V gene (reference sequence). CDR3 protein: CSATLRAGVETQYF. The CDR3 DNA reads as TGCAGTGCTACCCTCAGAGCGGGAGTAGAGACCCAGTACTTC.

This clonotype was seen repeatedly, ten times or more. The V gene is TRBV3-1, the J gene TRBJ2-7; D gene unclear. Germline V lookup: CDR1 LGHDT, CDR2 YNNKEL (reference sequence). The CDR3 is made up of 11 amino acids. V lost 1 base and J 7 bases, leaving 5 bases between the germline ends. In DNA, the CDR3 is TGTGCCAGCAGCCAAGTGGGAGAGCAGTACTTC. Protein sequence: CASSQVGEQYF.